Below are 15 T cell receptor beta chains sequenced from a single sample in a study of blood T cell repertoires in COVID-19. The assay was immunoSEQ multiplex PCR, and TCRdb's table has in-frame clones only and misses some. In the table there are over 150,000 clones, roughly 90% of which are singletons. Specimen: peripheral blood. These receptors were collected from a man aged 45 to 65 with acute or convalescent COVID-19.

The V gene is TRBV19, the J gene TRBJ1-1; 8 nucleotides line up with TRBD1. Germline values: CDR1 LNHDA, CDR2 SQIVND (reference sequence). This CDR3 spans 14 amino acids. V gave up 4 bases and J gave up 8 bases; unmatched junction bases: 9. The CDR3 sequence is CASSTGQGSSEAFF. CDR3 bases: TGTGCCAGTAGTACCGGACAGGGTTCGTCAGAAGCTTTCTTT.

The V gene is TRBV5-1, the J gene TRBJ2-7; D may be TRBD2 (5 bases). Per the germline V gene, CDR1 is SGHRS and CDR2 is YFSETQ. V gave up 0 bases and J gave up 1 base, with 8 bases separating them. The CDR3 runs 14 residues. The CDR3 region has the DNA TGCGCCAGCAGCTTGGGAGGGTCGTCCTACGAGCAGTACTTC. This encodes CASSLGGSSYEQYF.

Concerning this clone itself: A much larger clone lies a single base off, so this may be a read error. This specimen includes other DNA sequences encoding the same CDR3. CDR3 sequence: CASRGTGGNQPQHF. The CDR3, as DNA: TGTGCCAGTAGGGGGACAGGGGGCAATCAGCCCCAGCATTTT. V is TRBV19 and J is TRBJ1-5, with 10 bases identical to TRBD1. The CDR3 is 14 residues long. Unmatched junction bases numbered 1, after V lost 6 bases and J lost 2 bases. CDR1 LNHDA and CDR2 SQIVND come from the germline V gene (reference sequence). Supplemented by reference TRBV19 and TRBJ1-5, the full variable domain reads DGGITQSPKYLFRKEGQNVTLSCEQNLNHDAMYWYRQDPGQGLRLIYYSQIVNDFQKGDIAEGYSVSREKKESFPLTVTSAQKNPTAFYLCASRGTGGNQPQHFGDGTRLSIL.

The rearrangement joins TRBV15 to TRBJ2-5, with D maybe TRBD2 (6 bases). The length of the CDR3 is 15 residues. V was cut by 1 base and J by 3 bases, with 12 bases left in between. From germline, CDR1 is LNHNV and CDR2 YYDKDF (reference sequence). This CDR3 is CATSRVAGSEETQYF. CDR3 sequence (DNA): TGTGCCACCAGCAGAGTGGCGGGGTCGGAAGAGACCCAGTACTTC.

The CDR3 region is CASSEGQGNGNTIYF. For the CDR3, the DNA is TGTGCCAGTAGCGAGGGACAGGGGAATGGAAACACCATATATTTT. The chain has TRBV19 and TRBJ1-3; 10 bases line up with TRBD1. The V gene's germline CDR1 is LNHDA and CDR2 SQIVND (reference sequence). The CDR3 consists of 15 residues. The V gene end was trimmed by 6 bases and the J gene end by 3 bases; junction bases not matched to a gene: 5.

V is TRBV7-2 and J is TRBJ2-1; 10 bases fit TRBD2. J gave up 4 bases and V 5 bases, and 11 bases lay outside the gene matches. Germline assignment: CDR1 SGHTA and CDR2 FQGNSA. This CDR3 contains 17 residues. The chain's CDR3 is CASSPTRTSGSYNEQFF. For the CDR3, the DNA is TGTGCCAGCAGCCCGACCCGGACTAGCGGTTCGTACAATGAGCAGTTCTTC. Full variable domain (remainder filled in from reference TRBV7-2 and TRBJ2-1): GAGVSQSPSNKVTEKGKDVELRCDPISGHTALYWYRQSLGQGLEFLIYFQGNSAPDKSGLPSDRFSAERTGGSVSTLTIQRTQQEDSAVYLCASSPTRTSGSYNEQFFGPGTRLTVL.

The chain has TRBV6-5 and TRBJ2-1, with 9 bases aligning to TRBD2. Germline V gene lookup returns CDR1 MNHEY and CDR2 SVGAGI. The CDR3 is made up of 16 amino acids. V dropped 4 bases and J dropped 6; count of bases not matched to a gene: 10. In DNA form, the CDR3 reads TGTGCCAGCAGTTTAGTGGGGGCGGGAGGGCCCAATGAGCAGTTCTTC. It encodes CASSLVGAGGPNEQFF.

CDR3 nucleotides: TGCGCCAGCAGCACCGCCGGGACAACGAACACCGGGGAGCTGTTTTTT. Protein sequence: CASSTAGTTNTGELFF. This chain connects TRBV5-1 to TRBJ2-2; perhaps TRBD1 as D (6 bases). CDR3 size: 16 residues. V lost 4 bases and J 0 bases, leaving 13 bases between the germline ends. Germline assignment: CDR1 SGHRS and CDR2 YFSETQ.

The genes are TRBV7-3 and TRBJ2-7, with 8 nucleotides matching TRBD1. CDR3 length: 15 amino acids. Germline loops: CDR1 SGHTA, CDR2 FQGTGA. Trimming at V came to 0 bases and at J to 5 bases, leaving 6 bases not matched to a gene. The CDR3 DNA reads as TGTGCCAGCAGCTTAACTGGACAGGGTGGGCACGAGCAGTACTTC. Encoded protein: CASSLTGQGGHEQYF.

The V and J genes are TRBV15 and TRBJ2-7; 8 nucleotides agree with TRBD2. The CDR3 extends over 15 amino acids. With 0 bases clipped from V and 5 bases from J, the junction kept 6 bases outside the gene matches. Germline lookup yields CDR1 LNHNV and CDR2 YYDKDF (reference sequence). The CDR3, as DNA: TGTGCCACCAGCAGAGATCCGGGGGGGGCTGACGAGCAGTACTTC. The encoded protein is CATSRDPGGADEQYF.

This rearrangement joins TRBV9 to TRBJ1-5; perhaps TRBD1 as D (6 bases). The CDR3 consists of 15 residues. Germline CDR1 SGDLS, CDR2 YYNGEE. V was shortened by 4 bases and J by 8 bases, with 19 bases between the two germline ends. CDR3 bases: TGTGCCAGCAGCATAGATCCAGGGAAGGGGGAGCCCCAGCATTTT. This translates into CASSIDPGKGEPQHF.

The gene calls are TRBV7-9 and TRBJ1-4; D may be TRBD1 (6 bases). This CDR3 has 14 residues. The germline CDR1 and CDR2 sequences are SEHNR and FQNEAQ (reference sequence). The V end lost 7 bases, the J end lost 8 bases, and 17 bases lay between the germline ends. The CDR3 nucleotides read TGTGCCAGCACCCTTCCGACAGGCGGGGAAAAACTGTTTTTT. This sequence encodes CASTLPTGGEKLFF.

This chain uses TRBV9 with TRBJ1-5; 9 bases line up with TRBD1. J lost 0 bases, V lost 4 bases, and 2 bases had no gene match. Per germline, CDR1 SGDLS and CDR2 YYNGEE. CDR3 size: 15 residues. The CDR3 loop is CASSKTGGSNQPQHF. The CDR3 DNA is TGTGCCAGCAGCAAGACAGGGGGTAGCAATCAGCCCCAGCATTTT.

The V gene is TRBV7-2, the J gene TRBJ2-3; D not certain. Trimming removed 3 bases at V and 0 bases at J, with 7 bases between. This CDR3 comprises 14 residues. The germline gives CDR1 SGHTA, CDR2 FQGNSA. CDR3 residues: CASSLAGSTDTQYF. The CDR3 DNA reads TGTGCCAGCAGCTTGGCCGGGAGCACAGATACGCAGTATTTT.

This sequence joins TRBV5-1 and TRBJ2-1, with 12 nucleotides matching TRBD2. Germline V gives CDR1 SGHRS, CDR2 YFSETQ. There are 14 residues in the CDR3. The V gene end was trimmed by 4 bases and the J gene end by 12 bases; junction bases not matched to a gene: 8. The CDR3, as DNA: TGCGCCAGCAGCCCGGGACTAGCGGGTCTCCCGCAGTTCTTC. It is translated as CASSPGLAGLPQFF.